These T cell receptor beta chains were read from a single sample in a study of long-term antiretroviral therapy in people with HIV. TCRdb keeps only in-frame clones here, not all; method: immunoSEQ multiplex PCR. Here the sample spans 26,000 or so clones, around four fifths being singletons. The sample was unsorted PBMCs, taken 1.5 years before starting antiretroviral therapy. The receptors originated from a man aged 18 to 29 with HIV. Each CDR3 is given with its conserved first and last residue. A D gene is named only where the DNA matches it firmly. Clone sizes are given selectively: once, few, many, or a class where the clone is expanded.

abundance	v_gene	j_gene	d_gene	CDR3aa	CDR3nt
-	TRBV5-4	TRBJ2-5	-	CASSSGRVETQYF	TGTGCCAGCAGCTCCGGACGGGTAGAGACCCAGTACTTC
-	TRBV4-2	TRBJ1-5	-	CASSQGVETQPQHF	TGTGCCAGCAGCCAAGGCGTAGAGACCCAGCCCCAGCATTTT
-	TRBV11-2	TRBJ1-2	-	CASSSNPGGVNYGYTF	TGTGCCAGCAGCTCTAATCCCGGAGGGGTTAACTATGGCTACACCTTC
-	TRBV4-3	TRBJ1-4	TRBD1	CASSQDGVGQEATNEKLFF	TGCGCCAGCAGCCAAGATGGGGTTGGACAGGAAGCAACTAATGAAAAACTGTTTTTT
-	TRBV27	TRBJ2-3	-	CASSLFRVDTQYF	TGTGCCAGCAGTTTGTTCCGGGTGGATACGCAGTATTTT
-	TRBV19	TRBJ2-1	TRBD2	CASSFKGRGLAGVSHEQFF	TGTGCCAGTAGCTTCAAGGGGCGGGGACTAGCGGGAGTGTCGCATGAGCAGTTCTTC
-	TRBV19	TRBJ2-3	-	CASSIDPLSRTLDTQYF	TGTGCCAGTAGTATAGATCCGCTTAGTCGAACCCTAGATACGCAGTATTTT
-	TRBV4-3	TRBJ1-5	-	CASSQDPGGNQPQHF	TGCGCCAGCAGCCAAGATCCCGGGGGCAATCAGCCCCAGCATTTT
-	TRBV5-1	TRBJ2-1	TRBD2	CASSLLSAGDSYNEQFF	TGCGCCAGCAGCTTGCTTTCGGCGGGGGACTCCTACAATGAGCAGTTCTTC
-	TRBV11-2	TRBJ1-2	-	CASSSGGEGGYTF	TGTGCCAGCAGTTCGGGGGGAGAAGGAGGCTACACCTTC
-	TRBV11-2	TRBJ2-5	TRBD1	CASSSLRDRGGEETQYF	TGTGCCAGCAGCTCCCTAAGGGACAGGGGCGGGGAAGAGACCCAGTACTTC
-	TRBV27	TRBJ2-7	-	CASSSRGREEQYF	TGTGCCAGCAGTAGCAGGGGACGGGAAGAGCAGTACTTC
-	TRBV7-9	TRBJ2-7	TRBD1	CASSGDRLYGQYF	TGTGCCAGCAGCGGGGACAGACTCTACGGGCAGTACTTC
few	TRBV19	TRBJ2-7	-	CASSSGLYEQYF	TGTGCCAGTAGTTCTGGGCTCTACGAGCAGTACTTC
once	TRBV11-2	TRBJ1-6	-	CASSLGQASSSYNSPLHF	TGTGCCAGCAGCTTAGGACAGGCCTCAAGCTCCTATAATTCACCCCTCCACTTT
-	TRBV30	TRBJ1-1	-	CAWRNEGWNTEAFF	TGTGCCTGGAGGAATGAGGGATGGAACACTGAAGCTTTCTTT
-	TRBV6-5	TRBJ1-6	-	CASKGDTLNSPLHF	TGTGCCAGCAAAGGGGACACGCTCAATTCACCCCTCCACTTT
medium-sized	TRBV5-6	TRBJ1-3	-	CASSTGLGNTIYF	TGTGCCAGCAGCACCGGACTGGGAAACACCATATATTTT
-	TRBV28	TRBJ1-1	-	CASSLTGGPVTEAFF	TGTGCCAGCAGTTTAACAGGAGGGCCGGTCACTGAAGCTTTCTTT
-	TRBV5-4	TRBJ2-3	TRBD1	CASTLSTGGGDTQYF	TGTGCCAGCACCTTATCGACAGGGGGTGGAGATACGCAGTATTTT
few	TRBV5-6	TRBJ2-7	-	CASSLFGIPYEQYF	TGTGCCTCCAGCTTGTTTGGCATCCCCTACGAGCAGTACTTC
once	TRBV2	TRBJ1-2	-	CASSEPGNYGYTF	TGTGCCAGCAGTGAGCCTGGAAACTATGGCTACACCTTC
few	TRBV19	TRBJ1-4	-	CASSRTASGEKLFF	TGTGCCAGTAGTAGGACTGCGTCCGGGGAAAAACTGTTTTTT
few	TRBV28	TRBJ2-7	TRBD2	CASLEREGPYEQYF	TGTGCCAGCCTCGAGCGGGAGGGCCCGTACGAGCAGTACTTC
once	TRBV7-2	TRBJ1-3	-	CASSLTPGNTIYF	TGTGCCAGCAGCCTGACACCTGGAAACACCATATATTTT
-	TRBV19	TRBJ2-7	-	CASSIGNGGSSYEQYF	TGTGCCAGTAGTATTGGGAACGGGGGCAGCTCCTACGAGCAGTACTTC
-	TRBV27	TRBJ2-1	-	CASSLAASNEQFF	TGTGCCAGCAGTTTGGCAGCATCCAATGAGCAGTTCTTC
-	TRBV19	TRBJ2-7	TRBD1	CASSIGHPTGGAYEQYF	TGTGCCAGTAGTATAGGTCATCCTACAGGGGGCGCCTACGAGCAGTACTTC
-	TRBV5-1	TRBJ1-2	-	CASSLGTNYGYTF	TGCGCCAGCAGCCTCGGGACAAACTATGGCTACACCTTC
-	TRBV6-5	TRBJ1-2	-	CASSILPGGAGGYTF	TGTGCCAGCAGTATCCTTCCGGGGGGCGCGGGTGGCTACACCTTC
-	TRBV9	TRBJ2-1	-	CASSYPPGGGNEQFF	TGTGCCAGCAGCTATCCCCCAGGGGGGGGAAATGAGCAGTTCTTC
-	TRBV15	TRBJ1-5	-	CATSRDRGLNQPQHF	TGTGCCACCAGCAGAGATAGGGGACTCAATCAGCCCCAGCATTTT
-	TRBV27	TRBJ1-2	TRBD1	CASSTSLDRVFDRGYTF	TGTGCCAGCAGTACATCTCTAGACAGGGTATTTGATCGTGGCTACACCTTC
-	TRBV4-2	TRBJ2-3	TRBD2	CASSPRLAVSTDTQYF	TGTGCCAGCAGCCCCCGACTAGCGGTTAGCACAGATACGCAGTATTTT
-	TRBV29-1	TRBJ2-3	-	CKGVTDTQYF	TGCAAGGGGGTAACAGATACGCAGTATTTT
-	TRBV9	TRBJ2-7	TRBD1	CASSASGTGGDEQYF	TGTGCCAGCAGCGCCTCCGGGACAGGGGGCGACGAGCAGTACTTC
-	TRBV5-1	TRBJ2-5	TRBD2	CASSSLAGGPGETQYF	TGCGCCAGCAGCTCCCTAGCGGGGGGGCCTGGAGAGACCCAGTACTTC
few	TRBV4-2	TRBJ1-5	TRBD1	CASSRLTGQPQHF	TGTGCCAGCAGCCGCTTGACAGGGCAGCCCCAGCATTTT
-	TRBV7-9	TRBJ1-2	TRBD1	CASFRPTGKNYGYTF	TGTGCCAGCTTCCGACCGACAGGGAAAAACTATGGCTACACCTTC
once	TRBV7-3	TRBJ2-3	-	CASSLPGVDTQYF	TGTGCCAGCAGCCTCCCAGGGGTGGATACGCAGTATTTT
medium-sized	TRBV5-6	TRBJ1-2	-	CASSYGTVLLPRDGYTF	TGTGCCAGCAGCTACGGGACCGTACTACTCCCTAGGGATGGCTACACCTTC
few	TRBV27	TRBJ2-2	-	CASGVGTGELFF	TGTGCCAGCGGTGTGGGCACCGGGGAGCTGTTTTTT
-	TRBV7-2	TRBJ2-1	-	CASSLALARAEQFF	TGTGCCAGCAGCTTAGCACTAGCCCGCGCTGAGCAGTTCTTC
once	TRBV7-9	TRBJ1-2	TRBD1	CASTPLGQGYGYTF	TGTGCCAGCACCCCCCTGGGACAGGGATATGGCTACACCTTC
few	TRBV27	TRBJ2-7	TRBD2	CASSRALAGHDEQYF	TGTGCCAGCAGTAGGGCTTTAGCGGGACACGACGAGCAGTACTTC
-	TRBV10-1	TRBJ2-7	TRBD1	CASSGGTGSISYEQYF	TGCGCCAGCAGTGGGGGGACAGGGTCAATTTCCTACGAGCAGTACTTC
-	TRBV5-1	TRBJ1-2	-	CASSLVRTESIYGYTF	TGCGCCAGCAGCTTGGTTAGGACAGAGAGTATCTATGGCTACACCTTC
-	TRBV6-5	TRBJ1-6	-	CASSYRARSNSPLHF	TGTGCCAGCAGTTACAGGGCCCGTAGTAATTCACCCCTCCACTTT